This T cell receptor beta chain originates from a study of cytomegalovirus exposure and HLA in healthy donors. Germline V gives CDR1 LNHDA, CDR2 SQIVND (reference sequence). The V and J ends lost 10 bases and 2 bases, in that order; junction bases with no gene match: 11. The CDR3 consists of 14 residues. The data were produced by immunoSEQ multiplex PCR, yet TCRdb's version contains in-frame clones alone and is incomplete. The data show about 73,000 clones, 85% to 95% seen once. This sequence joins TRBV19 and TRBJ2-7; 7 positions agree with TRBD1. This TCR derives from a man younger than 35 in good health and CMV-seronegative. Sample: PBMCs. The CDR3 spells CATSLRDSTYEQYF. The CDR3 bases are TGTGCCACCTCACTCAGGGACAGCACCTACGAGCAGTACTTC.